This T cell receptor beta chain stems from a study of blood T cell repertoires in COVID-19. Repertoires were generated with immunoSEQ multiplex PCR, while TCRdb's copy carries only in-frame clones and drops some. The sample shows 200,000 to 300,000 clones, roughly 86% of them seen only once. Trimming at V came to 5 bases and at J to 4 bases, leaving 9 bases not matched to a gene. This CDR3 is built from 17 residues. Germline V gives CDR1 MNHEY, CDR2 SMNVEV (reference sequence). This TCR was recovered from a woman aged 60-75 years with COVID-19, enrolled during active disease. Material: peripheral blood. The genes are TRBV27 and TRBJ2-7, with 15 bases matching TRBD2. CDR3 sequence (DNA): TGTGCCAGCAGTCGCCCGGGACTAGCGGGAGGTAAATACGAGCAGTACTTC. As protein: CASSRPGLAGGKYEQYF.